The next 2 T cell receptor beta chains were all read from a single sample in a study of long-term antiretroviral therapy in people with HIV. Sequencing used immunoSEQ v3.0 at survey level. Produced via immunoSEQ multiplex PCR; TCRdb's table is partial and in-frame only. The table records about 38,000 clones, roughly 80% of them present only once. The sequences come from unsorted PBMCs, collected 1.5 years after starting antiretroviral therapy. The origin of the receptors is a man younger than 35 with HIV.

V gene TRBV19 combines with J gene TRBJ2-1; D may be TRBD2 (5 bases). V gave up 4 bases and J gave up 10 bases, with 8 bases separating them. Germline V gives CDR1 LNHDA, CDR2 SQIVND (reference sequence). This CDR3 contains 11 residues. In DNA form, the CDR3 reads TGTGCCAGTAGTAGCGGGCCAGAGCAGTTCTTC. This sequence encodes CASSSGPEQFF. The whole variable domain, filled in from reference TRBV19 and TRBJ2-1, reads DGGITQSPKYLFRKEGQNVTLSCEQNLNHDAMYWYRQDPGQGLRLIYYSQIVNDFQKGDIAEGYSVSREKKESFPLTVTSAQKNPTAFYLCASSSGPEQFFGPGTRLTVL.

The chain uses TRBV19 and TRBJ2-7; 10 bases are a match to TRBD2. Germline V lookup: CDR1 LNHDA, CDR2 SQIVND (reference sequence). This CDR3 contains 16 residues. Unmatched junction bases numbered 7, after V lost 1 base and J lost 4 bases. The CDR3 DNA is TGTGCCAGTAGTATAGGTCTAGCGGGAGCTGCATACGAGCAGTACTTC. Its protein is CASSIGLAGAAYEQYF.